This TCR beta chain was obtained from a study of OX40 agonist ivuxolimab in advanced cancers. This clone was detected only a few times. The germline V gene has CDR1 SEHNR and CDR2 FQNEAQ (reference sequence). V was pared by 6 bases and J by 0 bases, with 10 bases between. The CDR3 consists of 14 residues. Sequenced by immunoSEQ multiplex PCR; TCRdb stores in-frame clones only, minus some. The table lists roughly 35,000 clones, almost 85% of them singletons. The sequence was obtained from an adult with an advanced solid tumor such as melanoma, head and neck, liver or kidney cancer. The input for sequencing was CD4+ or CD8+ T cells sorted from blood, taken in a trial of the OX40 agonist ivuxolimab. The V gene is TRBV7-9, the J gene TRBJ2-3; D gene unclear. The CDR3 loop is CASRTQASTDTQYF. In DNA, the CDR3 is TGTGCCAGCAGAACCCAGGCTAGCACAGATACGCAGTATTTT.